This T cell receptor beta chain comes out of a study of CD8 T cells in ankylosing spondylitis. General study results and limits: Significant enrichment of disease-linked clones was reported in matched ankylosing spondylitis synovial fluid. A number of the motif variants had already been described in reactive arthritis synovial fluid and blood.

Library preparation for TCR beta used quantitative 5'-RACE with molecular barcodes. MiXCR, applied by TCRdb to the 5' RACE reads, yields one record per CDR3 protein. This repertoire shows about 360,000 distinct CDR3 sequences, 20% to 25% found once; its top ten account for about an eighth. In the case of this clonotype: Its antigen is as yet unknown.

Sequencing was performed on blood, either unsorted or a sorted T cell fraction (not recorded which). This receptor was identified in a male donor with ankylosing spondylitis or in good health (not recorded which).

The CDR3 DNA reads TGCAGTGCTAGAGGGATCGTTGCGTTGGATGAGCAGTTCTTC. As protein: CSARGIVALDEQFF. V and J are TRBV20-1 and TRBJ2-1; D is undetermined. Deletions cut 1 base from V and 8 bases from J, with 15 bases between. From germline, CDR1 is DFQATT and CDR2 SNEGSKA (reference sequence). CDR3 size: 14 residues.